This is a list of T cell receptor beta chains from one sample in a study of CD8 T cells in ankylosing spondylitis. Each CDR3 protein is one row after TCRdb ran MiXCR on the 5' RACE reads. Of a few hundred thousand distinct CDR3 sequences listed, 9.5% to 15% are singletons. The sample taken for sequencing was blood, either unsorted or a sorted T cell fraction (not recorded which). These receptors were collected from a male donor with ankylosing spondylitis. Both conserved end residues are part of each CDR3. The order of the fields is V gene, clone size, J gene, D gene, CDR3 DNA, CDR3 protein. A D gene is named only where the DNA matches it firmly. A clone size is listed for some rows: how often the clone was seen (once, few, many), or a class if it is expanded.

V: TRBV15; size: .; J: TRBJ2-1; D: TRBD2; DNA: TGTGCCACCAGCAGAGATCCTCGGACTAGCGGGTATATCAATGAGCAGTTCTTC; CDR3: CATSRDPRTSGYINEQFF
V: TRBV20-1; size: few; J: TRBJ2-7; D: .; DNA: TGCAGTGCTAGAACCGGGACCTCCTACGAGCAGTACTTC; CDR3: CSARTGTSYEQYF
V: TRBV12-3/TRBV12-4; size: .; J: TRBJ2-6; D: TRBD1; DNA: TGTGCCAGCAACCCGGGACAGGGGGCAACTGGGGCCAACGTCCTGACTTTC; CDR3: CASNPGQGATGANVLTF
V: TRBV29-1; size: many; J: TRBJ1-1; D: .; DNA: TGCAGCGTTGAAGCCGCGGAAGCTTTCTTT; CDR3: CSVEAAEAFF
V: TRBV29-1; size: many; J: TRBJ2-5; D: .; DNA: TGCAGCGTTGTTTCGGGGATGGCACCCCAAACTCAAGAGACCCAGTACTTC; CDR3: CSVVSGMAPQTQETQYF
V: TRBV4-1; size: .; J: TRBJ2-1; D: TRBD1; DNA: TGCGCCAGCAGCCATCCAGACAGGGGGCATGAGTTCTTC; CDR3: CASSHPDRGHEFF
V: TRBV20-1; size: .; J: TRBJ1-4; D: .; DNA: TGCAGTGCGGCGGCCGTAATTAATGAAAAACTGTTTTTT; CDR3: CSAAAVINEKLFF
V: TRBV4-2; size: few; J: TRBJ2-7; D: TRBD1; DNA: TGTGCCAGCAGCCAACGGACAGGGCCCGACGAGCAGTACTTC; CDR3: CASSQRTGPDEQYF
V: TRBV7-2; size: many; J: TRBJ2-3; D: .; DNA: TGTGCCAGCAGCTTACTCGGTAATATAGCAGATACGCAGTATTTT; CDR3: CASSLLGNIADTQYF
V: TRBV5-1; size: many; J: TRBJ2-1; D: .; DNA: TGCGCCAGCAGCTTGACTAGACTCACCTACAATGAGCAGTTCTTC; CDR3: CASSLTRLTYNEQFF
V: TRBV12-3/TRBV12-4; size: few; J: TRBJ1-2; D: TRBD1; DNA: TGTGCCAGCAGGAACCACGGGACAGGAAACTATGGCTACACCTTC; CDR3: CASRNHGTGNYGYTF
V: TRBV29-1; size: .; J: TRBJ2-6; D: .; DNA: TGCAGCGTCCGAGGGCTGGGTACGGGGGCCAACGTCCTGACTTTC; CDR3: CSVRGLGTGANVLTF
V: TRBV7-2; size: few; J: TRBJ2-3; D: TRBD2; DNA: TGTGCCAGCAGCTTAGGGGGAGGGAGTTCAGATACGCAGTATTTT; CDR3: CASSLGGGSSDTQYF
V: TRBV20-1; size: .; J: TRBJ2-1; D: .; DNA: TGCAGTGCTAGAGATCTAGGGGGAGAGAAGTCCTACAATGAGCAGTTCTTC; CDR3: CSARDLGGEKSYNEQFF
V: TRBV4-1; size: many; J: TRBJ1-6; D: TRBD1; DNA: TGCGCCAGCAGCCGGGACAGGGGGGTCCCACCCCTCCACTTT; CDR3: CASSRDRGVPPLHF
V: TRBV20-1; size: .; J: TRBJ2-1; D: TRBD1; DNA: TGCAGTGCTAGAATGGGGACAGGGGATTTCTGGGACAATGAGCAGTTCTTC; CDR3: CSARMGTGDFWDNEQFF
V: TRBV11-2; size: .; J: TRBJ1-2; D: .; DNA: TGTGCCAGCAGCCCATCAGGTGGGGACCACAGGATACACGGCTACACCTTC; CDR3: CASSPSGGDHRIHGYTF
V: TRBV29-1; size: few; J: TRBJ1-1; D: .; DNA: TGCAGCGTTGCGGACAGTGACATAGAAGCTTTCTTT; CDR3: CSVADSDIEAFF